A selection of T cell receptor beta chains follows, all from one sample in a study of shared clonotypes between healthy human individuals. The table came from immunoSEQ multiplex PCR; TCRdb's copy has only in-frame clones and leaves some out. The sample carries approximately 110,000 clones, approximately 65% recorded once. Sequenced material: memory CD8+ T cells sorted from blood. The receptor source for this set is a woman in her twenties or thirties in good health. The CDR3 runs from the conserved cysteine through the conserved F or W. The order of the fields is J gene, CDR3 length, D gene, V gene, clone size, CDR3 protein, CDR3 DNA. A D gene is named only where the DNA matches it firmly. For some rows the clone size is stated as once, few or many, or as a class when expanded; others skip it.

TRBJ2-7 | 12 | . | TRBV10-3 | . | CAIRAPTYEQYF | TGTGCCATCAGGGCTCCTACCTACGAGCAGTACTTC
TRBJ2-2 | 14 | . | TRBV25-1 | . | CASSEYSGTGELFF | TGTGCCAGCAGTGAATACTCAGGAACCGGGGAGCTGTTTTTT
TRBJ2-3 | 15 | TRBD1 | TRBV25-1 | . | CASRDRGASTDTQYF | TGTGCCAGCAGGGACAGGGGAGCTAGCACAGATACGCAGTATTTT
TRBJ1-3 | 15 | . | TRBV7-8 | . | CASSPRPRERNTIYF | TGTGCCAGCAGCCCTCGGCCCAGGGAACGGAACACCATATATTTT
TRBJ1-2 | 16 | . | TRBV5-1 | once | CASSLFSGRGDHGYTF | TGCGCCAGCAGCTTGTTTTCTGGCCGAGGGGATCATGGCTACACCTTC
TRBJ2-1 | 15 | . | TRBV6-6 | few | CASSSSRVTYNEQFF | TGTGCCAGCAGTTCATCCAGGGTTACCTACAATGAGCAGTTCTTC
TRBJ1-1 | 14 | TRBD1 | TRBV6-1 | many | CASSPGTEAYEAFF | TGTGCCAGTTCACCGGGGACAGAGGCCTATGAAGCTTTCTTT
TRBJ2-7 | 14 | TRBD2 | TRBV29-1 | . | CSVEDVTSGYEQYF | TGCAGCGTTGAAGATGTGACTAGCGGCTACGAGCAGTACTTC
TRBJ2-3 | 18 | TRBD2 | TRBV11-3 | . | CASSLETSGGFSTDTQYF | TGTGCCAGCAGCTTGGAGACTAGCGGAGGTTTTAGCACAGATACGCAGTATTTT
TRBJ2-7 | 17 | . | TRBV2 | . | CASSEGAPLNGAYEQYF | TGTGCCAGCAGTGAAGGGGCGCCACTAAACGGGGCCTACGAGCAGTACTTC
TRBJ1-1 | 15 | . | TRBV6-6 | . | CASSYSGGVRHEAFF | TGTGCCAGCAGTTACTCGGGGGGCGTCCGCCATGAAGCTTTCTTT
TRBJ2-1 | 15 | TRBD1 | TRBV11-2 | . | CASSLDGTGGFEQFF | TGTGCCAGCAGCCTCGATGGGACAGGGGGCTTTGAGCAGTTCTTC
TRBJ2-5 | 16 | TRBD2 | TRBV11-2 | once | CASSLLAGGPGETQYF | TGTGCCAGCAGCCTATTAGCGGGAGGGCCAGGGGAGACCCAGTACTTC
TRBJ2-3 | 17 | . | TRBV28 | . | CASSLWSPSEGTDTQYF | TGTGCCAGCAGTTTATGGTCGCCTAGCGAAGGCACAGATACGCAGTATTTT
TRBJ2-3 | 15 | . | TRBV7-2 | . | CASSLGLVWWDTQYF | TGTGCCAGCAGCTTAGGCTTAGTTTGGTGGGATACGCAGTATTTT
TRBJ2-1 | 15 | TRBD2 | TRBV30 | many | CAWREGTSRYNEQFF | TGTGCCTGGAGGGAAGGGACTAGCCGATACAATGAGCAGTTCTTC
TRBJ2-1 | 15 | . | TRBV7-2 | . | CASSLDPCGGDEQFF | TGTGCCAGCAGCTTAGACCCTTGCGGTGGGGACGAGCAGTTCTTC
TRBJ2-3 | 18 | TRBD2 | TRBV5-1 | . | CASSLRASGDTDTDTQYF | TGCGCCAGCAGCTTGAGGGCTAGCGGGGATACCGACACAGATACGCAGTATTTT
TRBJ1-1 | 12 | . | TRBV5-4 | . | CASSLTNTEAFF | TGTGCCAGCAGCTTGACGAACACTGAAGCTTTCTTT
TRBJ2-7 | 15 | . | TRBV5-6 | few | CASSWAYRESDEQYF | TGTGCCAGCAGCTGGGCCTACAGGGAATCAGACGAGCAGTACTTC
TRBJ2-7 | 14 | TRBD2 | TRBV10-3 | few | CAIRIADGRNEQYF | TGTGCCATCAGGATAGCGGACGGGAGGAACGAGCAGTACTTC
TRBJ1-1 | 15 | . | TRBV9 | . | CASSVGPLPGTEAFF | TGTGCCAGCAGCGTAGGGCCCTTACCGGGGACTGAAGCTTTCTTT
TRBJ2-7 | 16 | . | TRBV4-2 | . | CASSHSGTSSSYEQYF | TGTGCCAGCAGCCATTCCGGGACATCTAGTTCCTACGAGCAGTACTTC
TRBJ2-1 | 15 | TRBD2 | TRBV28 | . | CASSSTGGRPDEQFF | TGTGCCAGCAGTTCCACGGGCGGGAGACCCGATGAGCAGTTCTTC
TRBJ1-1 | 15 | TRBD1 | TRBV7-6 | . | CASSVKTGGNSEAFF | TGTGCCAGCAGCGTAAAGACAGGGGGGAACTCTGAAGCTTTCTTT
TRBJ1-5 | 13 | . | TRBV25-1 | few | CASSVGGNQPQHF | TGTGCCAGCAGTGTAGGGGGGAATCAGCCCCAGCATTTT
TRBJ2-7 | 14 | TRBD2 | TRBV5-1 | . | CASSSTSTSYEQYF | TGCGCCAGCAGCTCGACTAGCACTTCCTACGAGCAGTACTTC
TRBJ2-2 | 14 | TRBD1 | TRBV6-1 | . | CASNGRGHTGELFF | TGTGCCAGCAATGGCAGGGGGCACACCGGGGAGCTGTTTTTT